Included here is one TCR beta chain sequence, with context. Its specificity is unknown. Germline and junction disagree at one end, which may indicate a read error. The library came from three nested PCR rounds adapted from ARM-PCR protocols. TCRdb re-called the multiplex PCR reads with MiXCR, one entry per CDR3 protein. The table records about 200,000 distinct CDR3 sequences, around 71% of them present only once. The data stem from a study of tumor and adjacent non-tumor tissue in lung cancer. Study at large: Histology: 12 adenocarcinoma, 2 squamous cell carcinoma, 1 small cell lung cancer. About 4.17 million productive TCRbeta reads were obtained per sample on average. Findings and limits, study-wide: Compared with tumor, normal lung showed significantly lower TCR diversity. Normal lung showed higher cumulative top 100 clone frequency than tumor.

Germline V lookup: CDR1 DFQATT, CDR2 SNEGSKA (reference sequence). The CDR3 has 13 amino acids. This sample's RNA came from whole unsorted tissue. The sample consisted of lung tumor tissue. The sequence was collected from a man in his 60s with non-small cell lung cancer. The chain recombines TRBV20-1 with TRBJ2-7; 7 bases match TRBD2. The CDR3 sequence: CSVRLASLPQQYF. CDR3 DNA sequence: TGCAGTGTTAGACTAGCCTCTCTCCCTCAGCAGTACTTC.